The 23 T cell receptor beta chains in this list originate from one sample, sequenced in a study of cytomegalovirus exposure and HLA in healthy donors. PCR involved 60 Vbeta and 13 Jbeta primers. Assay: immunoSEQ multiplex PCR; the TCRdb copy retains only in-frame clones and omits some. The sample has roughly 170,000 clones, roughly four fifths seen once. Sequenced: PBMCs. Receptor source: a man between 18 and 29 years old in good health and CMV-seronegative.

The CDR3 is CASSLASGRAYEQYF. The CDR3 region has the DNA TGTGCCAGCAGCTTGGCAAGCGGGAGGGCTTACGAGCAGTACTTC. The chain employs TRBV5-4 and TRBJ2-7; TRBD2 agrees at 10 bases. The CDR3 runs 15 residues. Trimming cost V 0 bases and J 4 bases; bases outside gene matches: 4. CDR1 is SGHNT, CDR2 YYREEE, per germline (reference sequence).

The chain employs TRBV13 and TRBJ2-7; 8 bases line up with TRBD1. From germline, CDR1 is PRHDT and CDR2 FYEKMQ (reference sequence). There are 15 residues in the CDR3. J was trimmed by 0 bases and V by 7 bases; bases with no gene match: 8. The CDR3 nucleotides read TGTGCCAGCAACTCCCTCGGACAGGGCTCCTACGAGCAGTACTTC. Translated: CASNSLGQGSYEQYF.

The gene calls are TRBV10-3 and TRBJ2-7; tentatively, D is TRBD2 (6 bases). The germline CDR1 and CDR2 sequences are ENHRY and SYGVKD. CDR3 length: 13 residues. V shed 6 bases and J shed 3 bases, with 12 bases lying between them. The CDR3 spells CAISLSGGYEQYF. The DNA for the CDR3 is TGTGCCATCAGCCTATCCGGGGGCTACGAGCAGTACTTC.

This rearrangement joins TRBV15 to TRBJ2-5; D might be TRBD1 (6 bases). CDR1 is LNHNV and CDR2 is YYDKDF in the germline V gene (reference sequence). V shed 3 bases and J shed 2 bases, with 13 bases lying between them. The CDR3 sequence is 15 residues long. As DNA, the CDR3 is TGTGCCACCAGCAGTCTCGGACAGATACAAGAGACCCAGTACTTC. As protein: CATSSLGQIQETQYF.

V gene TRBV19 combines with J gene TRBJ1-4; perhaps TRBD1 as D (6 bases). The CDR3 totals 16 residues. Germline assignment: CDR1 LNHDA and CDR2 SQIVND (reference sequence). Trimming removed 6 bases from V and 7 bases from J, with 21 bases in between. The CDR3: CASSLGPGQSVEKLFF. The DNA of the CDR3 is TGTGCCAGTAGCTTGGGGCCGGGACAATCAGTTGAAAAACTGTTTTTT.

This clone was counted once. The rearrangement uses TRBV2 and TRBJ2-7; weak D call: TRBD1 (5 bases). V lost 4 bases and J 3 bases, leaving 16 bases between the germline ends. Germline V lookup: CDR1 SNHLY, CDR2 FYNNEI. The CDR3 runs to 15 residues. CDR3 sequence: CASSADSYIDYEQYF. DNA for the CDR3: TGTGCCAGCAGTGCCGACAGTTATATTGACTACGAGCAGTACTTC.

This clone has a handful of counts. The gene calls are TRBV2 and TRBJ1-4; no clear D. Germline V gene lookup returns CDR1 SNHLY and CDR2 FYNNEI. CDR3 length: 13 amino acids. V dropped 6 bases and J dropped 3 bases, with 8 bases sitting between them. Here the CDR3 reads CASRETPNEKLFF. The CDR3 DNA reads TGTGCCAGCAGGGAGACTCCTAATGAAAAACTGTTTTTT.

The V and J genes are TRBV5-8 and TRBJ2-7; weak D call: TRBD1 (6 bases). CDR3 size: 14 residues. The ends were cut back, 4 bases at V and 3 bases at J, with 14 bases in the middle. Germline loops: CDR1 SGHTS, CDR2 YDEGEE. This CDR3 is CASSGVYRVYEQYF. Written as DNA, the CDR3 is TGTGCCAGCAGCGGAGTATACAGGGTCTACGAGCAGTACTTC. The variable domain in full, completed from reference TRBV5-8 and TRBJ2-7, reads EAGVTQSPTHLIKTRGQQATLRCSPISGHTSVYWYQQALGLGLQFLLWYDEGEERNRGNFPPRFSGRQFPNYSSELNVNALELEDSALYLCASSGVYRVYEQYFGPGTRLTVT.

This clone was recorded only once. J is TRBJ2-1 and V is TRBV7-6; TRBD2 matches at 9 bases. This CDR3 spans 19 amino acids. J was trimmed by 7 bases and V by 5 bases; bases with no gene match: 21. CDR1 SGHVS and CDR2 FNYEAQ come from the germline V gene. CDR3 sequence reads: CASSPGVAGGPSERNEQFF. DNA of the CDR3: TGTGCCAGCAGCCCCGGGGTGGCGGGAGGGCCCTCAGAGAGGAATGAGCAGTTCTTC.

The chain's CDR3 is CASRQAGYEQYF. CDR3 sequence (DNA): TGTGCCAGCCGACAGGCGGGCTACGAGCAGTACTTC. The rearrangement joins TRBV10-3 to TRBJ2-7, with D perhaps matching TRBD1 (6 bases). The CDR3 runs 12 residues. Germline CDR1 and CDR2: ENHRY and SYGVKD. Deletions cut 10 bases from V and 3 bases from J, with 13 bases between.

This rearrangement joins TRBV5-1 to TRBJ2-1; no reliable D call. The germline V gene encodes CDR1 SGHRS and CDR2 YFSETQ. This CDR3 has 11 amino acids. Trimming took off 6 bases at V and 6 bases at J, with 7 bases between the two ends. The CDR3 DNA is TGCGCCAGCAAGAGATCCAATGAGCAGTTCTTC. Translation gives CASKRSNEQFF. Combining the CDR3 with reference TRBV5-1 and TRBJ2-1 gives the whole variable domain KAGVTQTPRYLIKTRGQQVTLSCSPISGHRSVSWYQQTPGQGLQFLFEYFSETQRNKGNFPGRFSGRQFSNSRSEMNVSTLELGDSALYLCASKRSNEQFFGPGTRLTVL.

This sequence joins TRBV2 and TRBJ2-3; 9 positions agree with TRBD1. CDR1 and CDR2 from the germline V gene are SNHLY and FYNNEI. V lost 4 bases, J lost 4 bases, and 6 bases stayed unmatched. This CDR3 comprises 15 residues. The CDR3 bases are TGTGCCAGCAGTGGGACAGGGGCCCCCGCAGATACGCAGTATTTT. This codes for CASSGTGAPADTQYF.

This clone was detected only a few times. V usage is TRBV7-9 and J usage is TRBJ2-3; perhaps TRBD2 as D (5 bases). Germline V lookup: CDR1 SEHNR, CDR2 FQNEAQ (reference sequence). Trimming took 5 bases from V and 5 from J, leaving 20 bases between them. This CDR3 region has 16 residues. CDR3 nucleotide sequence: TGTGCCAGCAGCCCTCCCTTAGTACCTGAGGGAGATACGCAGTATTTT. This sequence encodes CASSPPLVPEGDTQYF.

The rearrangement uses TRBV28 and TRBJ1-3; 7 bases agree with TRBD1. Germline V gene sequence: CDR1 MDHEN, CDR2 SYDVKM. The CDR3 has 15 residues. Germline trimming cut 1 base from V and 2 bases from J; bases unmatched to any gene: 2. CDR3 in DNA: TGTGCCAGCAGTTTATACAGGGGTCCTGGAAACACCATATATTTT. The encoded protein is CASSLYRGPGNTIYF.

The chain links TRBV29-1 to TRBJ1-2, with 7 nucleotides matching TRBD1. CDR3 size: 12 residues. V dropped 8 bases and J dropped 1; count of bases not matched to a gene: 4. Germline CDR1 and CDR2: SQVTM and ANQGSEA. The CDR3 nucleotides are TGCAGCTACCGGGACAGTAACTATGGCTACACCTTC. Amino acid sequence: CSYRDSNYGYTF.

The chain couples TRBV7-9 to TRBJ2-3; possible D gene TRBD2, 6 bases. The CDR3 spans 15 residues. Germline CDR1 SEHNR, CDR2 FQNEAQ (reference sequence). V lost 6 bases, J lost 3 bases, and 16 bases lay in between. CDR3 nucleotide sequence: TGTGCCAGCAGGCCTCGGGAGTTCGGGACAGATACGCAGTATTTT. Translation gives CASRPREFGTDTQYF.

This chain connects TRBV7-9 to TRBJ2-1; TRBD2 is a possible D gene (6 bases). Trimming took 6 bases from V and 7 from J, leaving 16 bases between them. Germline assignment: CDR1 SEHNR and CDR2 FQNEAQ (reference sequence). This CDR3 has 14 residues. As DNA, the CDR3 is TGTGCCAGCAGTCAGACGGGAGTTGAGAATGAGCAGTTCTTC. Its protein is CASSQTGVENEQFF.

The genes are TRBV7-9 and TRBJ2-5; 9 bases are a match to TRBD2. The last part of the DNA fits TRBJ2-7 better; the J call may be wrong. Looked up from germline, CDR1 is SEHNR and CDR2 is FQNEAQ (reference sequence). This CDR3 has 17 amino acids. In nucleotides, the CDR3 is TGTGCCAGCAGCACCTGGGGGGAGCGGGAGGACCCCTACGAGCAGTACTTC. Its translation is CASSTWGEREDPYEQYF.

This clone was observed a single time. The J gene is TRBJ1-5, the V gene TRBV7-2, with 11 bases identical to TRBD1. Germline-derived CDR1 and CDR2 are SGHTA and FQGNSA. The CDR3 is 15 amino acids. V shed 5 bases and J 5 bases; nucleotides not matched to a gene: 5. CDR3 bases: TGTGCCAGCAGCGCAGGGACAGGGGGAGATCAGCCCCAGCATTTT. It specifies CASSAGTGGDQPQHF.

This clone was detected only once. V is TRBV11-3 and J is TRBJ2-1; D may be TRBD1 (5 bases). The CDR3 is 15 amino acids. In germline, CDR1 is SGHNT, CDR2 YENEEA. Trimming removed 5 bases from V and 3 bases from J, with 14 bases in between. The CDR3 bases are TGTGCCAGCAGCCCCAGGGCACTCGTCTACAATGAGCAGTTCTTC. Translating gives CASSPRALVYNEQFF.

The chain uses TRBV7-3 and TRBJ1-4; 12 nucleotides line up with TRBD1. The CDR3 sequence is 16 residues long. The V gene end was trimmed by 5 bases and the J gene end by 3 bases; junction bases not matched to a gene: 4. Looked up from germline, CDR1 is SGHTA and CDR2 is FQGTGA. This chain's CDR3 is CASSPGQGAPNEKLFF. Here the CDR3 DNA reads TGTGCCAGCAGCCCGGGACAGGGGGCGCCTAATGAAAAACTGTTTTTT.

The V and J genes are TRBV12-5 and TRBJ1-6, with D hard to call. CDR1 is LGHNT and CDR2 is FRNRAP in the germline V gene. The CDR3 is made up of 14 amino acids. V lost 4 bases, J lost 7 bases, and 11 bases lay in between. The CDR3 sequence: CASGSGVFNSPLHF. The CDR3 DNA follows: TGTGCTAGTGGTTCCGGGGTCTTCAATTCACCCCTCCACTTT.

J is TRBJ2-7 and V is TRBV19; D gene uncertain. The CDR3 has 15 residues. V was shortened by 4 bases and J by 3 bases, with 16 bases between the two germline ends. Germline values: CDR1 LNHDA, CDR2 SQIVND (reference sequence). The CDR3 coding sequence is TGTGCCAGTAGTACTACAGCTACCGGTGGCTACGAGCAGTACTTC. It encodes CASSTTATGGYEQYF.